This T cell receptor (beta chain) was profiled in a study of T cells in localized non-small cell lung cancer. Findings of the study overall: Median around 60 top-100 tumor clones were shared with paired adjacent lung. Only one tumor region went through sequencing, so heterogeneity may still be there. In the blood, greater T cell density corresponded to longer overall survival. Clonality of T cells reached its maximum in uninvolved adjacent lung, surpassing tumor.

Produced via immunoSEQ multiplex PCR; TCRdb's table is partial and in-frame only. The sample has some 18,000 clones; around 83% are singletons. Germline CDR1 and CDR2: GTSNPN and SVGIG (reference sequence). CDR3 length: 12 residues. Trimming cost V 2 bases and J 2 bases, with 7 bases left between them. Concerning this clone: Its antigen is as yet unknown.

The chain uses TRBV30 and TRBJ2-7; D gene unclear. This receptor was obtained from a man aged 35-75 years with stage I lung adenocarcinoma. The starting material was peripheral blood, obtained before any cancer treatment. CDR3 residues: CAWSLGPYEQYF. The CDR3 nucleotides are TGTGCCTGGAGTTTGGGTCCCTACGAGCAGTACTTC.